This T cell receptor beta chain appears in the sequencing data of a study of T cell responses to AZD1222 COVID-19 vaccine. Sequencing was performed with immunoSEQ multiplex PCR; in TCRdb, only in-frame clones are kept and a portion is missing. Of about 120,000 clones listed, roughly nine tenths are singletons. With V trimmed by 4 bases and J by 7 bases, 11 bases remained unmatched. The CDR3 runs 15 residues. CDR1 and CDR2 (germline): LGHNA, YNFKEQ. This clone was detected once. Antigen: not known. Study-level points and caveats: Repertoires in all cases were sampled only once the peak T cell response had passed. White British ancestry dominated among donors, who included more females, and clonal diversity was possibly underestimated. The reported proportion of spike-specific TCRs targeting unmutated variant regions was nearly half.

The V gene is TRBV4-2, the J gene TRBJ1-2, with TRBD1 identical over 8 bases. The sequence came from an adult in good health. The sample consisted of peripheral blood, taken on day 0 of AZD1222 vaccination. The CDR3 nucleotides are TGTGCCAGCAGCCCAAGTGTCGGACAGGGCCCTGGCTACACCTTC. It translates to CASSPSVGQGPGYTF.